Listed here are 16 T cell receptor beta chains from one sample, sequenced in a study of T cell repertoires in cytomegalovirus infection. MiXCR, applied by TCRdb to the reads, yields one record per CDR3 protein. This table has approximately 400,000 distinct CDR3 sequences, 25% to 40% appearing once. The source material was PBMCs. The receptor set was obtained from a human donor in good health (CMV status not recorded). Some clones in this sample may be carry-over from other donors' samples.

In this sample, this clonotype turned up a few times. The chain has TRBV7-6 and TRBJ2-2; D not resolved. The CDR3 runs to 16 residues. Trimming removed 3 bases from V and 7 bases from J, with 18 bases in between. Germline CDR1 SGHVS, CDR2 FNYEAQ. As DNA, the CDR3 is TGTGCCAGCAGCTTTAGGCAGGCGGTGGGCGTCGGGGAGCTGTTTTTT. Its protein is CASSFRQAVGVGELFF.

This rearrangement joins TRBV2 to TRBJ1-1; the D is unclear. V was pared by 1 base and J by 8 bases, with 8 bases between. CDR1 and CDR2 from the germline V gene are SNHLY and FYNNEI. The CDR3 covers 12 residues. The CDR3 here is CASSEGQWEAFF. Written as DNA, the CDR3 is TGTGCCAGCAGTGAAGGGCAGTGGGAAGCTTTCTTT.

The chain recombines TRBV7-9 with TRBJ1-3, with TRBD1 matching over 11 bases. The CDR3 extends over 17 amino acids. The trim removed 5 bases at V and 4 bases at J, leaving 10 bases unmatched. Germline V gene lookup returns CDR1 SEHNR and CDR2 FQNEAQ (reference sequence). The CDR3 protein is CASSPGQGVSGGNTIYF. The CDR3 DNA reads as TGTGCCAGCAGCCCGGGACAGGGGGTATCGGGAGGAAACACCATATATTTT.

This clonotype occurred a few times. The chain combines TRBV20-1 with TRBJ1-2; D is possibly TRBD1 (5 bases). Germline CDR1 DFQATT, CDR2 SNEGSKA (reference sequence). The CDR3 length is 14 residues. The V gene lost 3 bases and the J gene lost 7 bases, with 18 bases spanning the gap. CDR3 amino acids: CSARVRDPGPGYTF. CDR3 nucleotides: TGCAGTGCTAGGGTCCGGGACCCTGGCCCTGGCTACACCTTC.

The chain combines TRBV7-9 with TRBJ2-6; D perhaps matches TRBD2 (6 bases). Germline CDR1 SEHNR, CDR2 FQNEAQ (reference sequence). The CDR3 sequence is 19 residues long. V lost 0 bases and J lost 0, with 15 bases in between. The CDR3 is CASSLALGGISSGANVLTF. As DNA, the CDR3 is TGTGCCAGCAGCTTAGCGCTCGGGGGTATTAGCTCTGGGGCCAACGTCCTGACTTTC.

This clonotype was seen many times. CDR3 sequence: CASLSGAGAFLNSPLHF. In nucleotides, the CDR3 is TGTGCCAGTCTCTCGGGGGCAGGGGCCTTCCTGAATTCACCCCTCCACTTT. The chain carries TRBV12-3 or TRBV12-4 and TRBJ1-6; the D gene is possibly TRBD1 (6 bases). The CDR3 contains 17 residues. V was pared by 9 bases and J by 7 bases, with 25 bases between.

This clonotype has a handful of counts. This sequence joins TRBV9 and TRBJ1-2; 7 bases are shared with TRBD1. CDR1 and CDR2 from the germline V gene are SGDLS and YYNGEE. The V segment lost 4 bases and the J segment 4 bases; nucleotides outside the gene matches: 4. The CDR3 has 13 amino acids. CDR3 sequence: CASSNRQGYGYTF. In nucleotides, the CDR3 is TGTGCCAGCAGCAACCGACAGGGCTATGGCTACACCTTC.

Concerning this clonotype itself: This may come from a read error, since a much larger clone is one base off. For the CDR3, the DNA is TGTGACAGCAGCTTAGGATCCGAGCAGTACTTC. Residues: CDSSLGSEQYF. The chain joins TRBV7-2 to TRBJ2-7; D not resolved. CDR1 is SGHTA and CDR2 is FQGNSA in the germline V gene. The CDR3 loop spans 11 amino acids.

This clonotype has a handful of counts. This sequence joins TRBV6-5 and TRBJ2-1; D is ambiguous. Germline CDR1 and CDR2: MNHEY and SVGAGI. V was trimmed by 2 bases and J by 6 bases, leaving 11 bases between them. CDR3 length: 14 amino acids. CDR3 protein: CASSYAASTNEQFF. CDR3 coding DNA: TGTGCCAGCAGTTACGCGGCCTCCACCAATGAGCAGTTCTTC.

This clonotype was picked up many times. The rearrangement joins TRBV7-2 to TRBJ1-2, with no clear D. This CDR3 region has 11 residues. The germline V gene encodes CDR1 SGHTA and CDR2 FQGNSA. Trimming took off 1 base at V and 9 bases at J, with 6 bases between the two ends. The CDR3 coding sequence is TGTGCCAGCAGCTTAGGCCTCAGCTACACCTTC. This codes for CASSLGLSYTF. Supplemented by reference TRBV7-2 and TRBJ1-2, the full variable domain reads GAGVSQSPSNKVTEKGKDVELRCDPISGHTALYWYRQSLGQGLEFLIYFQGNSAPDKSGLPSDRFSAERTGGSVSTLTIQRTQQEDSAVYLCASSLGLSYTFGSGTRLTVV.

Ten or more counts support this clonotype. The rearrangement uses TRBV6-1 and TRBJ1-1; D may be TRBD1 (5 bases). Trimming took off 8 bases at V and 0 bases at J, with 10 bases between the two ends. The germline CDR1 and CDR2 sequences are MNHNS and SASEGT. This CDR3 has 13 amino acids. CDR3 amino acids: CASGRGLNTEAFF. CDR3 coding DNA: TGTGCCAGCGGTCGGGGCCTGAACACTGAAGCTTTCTTT.

There are a few counts of this clonotype. V and J are TRBV6-5 and TRBJ1-6, with D perhaps TRBD1 (5 bases). Germline CDR1 reads MNHEY; CDR2 reads SVGAGI. This CDR3 has 14 amino acids. Trimming removed 6 bases at V and 10 bases at J, with 16 bases between. The CDR3 reads CASSNQGFWSPLHF. In DNA, the CDR3 is TGTGCCAGCAGCAACCAGGGATTCTGGTCACCCCTCCACTTT.

Remarks on this clonotype: The conserved phenylalanine or tryptophan is not found at the CDR3 terminus, so this likely reflects a read error. The chain couples TRBV28 to TRBJ2-7; a possible D gene is TRBD2 (6 bases). From germline, CDR1 is MDHEN and CDR2 SYDVKM. The CDR3 consists of 13 residues. V was clipped by 4 bases and J by 7 bases, with 14 bases between them. CDR3 in DNA: TGTGCCAGCAGTTGGGGGACTGTGGGGGAGCAGTACTCC. It codes for CASSWGTVGEQYS.

A remark on this clonotype: One junction end does not reproduce the germline sequence, and a read error may be involved. This chain uses TRBV6-8 with TRBJ2-2; 9 bases fit TRBD1. CDR3 size: 14 residues. Germline CDR1 MNHGY, CDR2 SAAAGT. The CDR3 nucleotides read TGTGCCAGCAAGGACAGGGGAAAACCCGGGGTGCTGTTTTTT. Amino acids: CASKDRGKPGVLFF.

A note on this clonotype: One end of the junction does not line up with germline, which may come from a read error. The chain has TRBV6-5 and TRBJ2-5, with 9 bases matching TRBD1. In germline, CDR1 is MNHEY, CDR2 SVGAGI. There are 19 residues in the CDR3. CDR3: CASSSPFGTGPGDQETPYF. The CDR3 region has the DNA TGTGCCAGCAGTTCCCCATTCGGGACAGGGCCGGGGGATCAAGAGACCCCGTACTTC.

Concerning this clonotype: Compared with germline, one end of the junction differs, possibly owing to a read error. J is TRBJ2-7 and V is TRBV24-1, with D possibly called TRBD1 or TRBD2 (5 bases each). The germline V gene has CDR1 KGHDR and CDR2 SFDVKD. This CDR3 spans 14 amino acids. DNA for the CDR3: TGTGCCTCCAGTGATACCGGGACGAGGGGCGAGCAGTACTTC. It codes for CASSDTGTRGEQYF.